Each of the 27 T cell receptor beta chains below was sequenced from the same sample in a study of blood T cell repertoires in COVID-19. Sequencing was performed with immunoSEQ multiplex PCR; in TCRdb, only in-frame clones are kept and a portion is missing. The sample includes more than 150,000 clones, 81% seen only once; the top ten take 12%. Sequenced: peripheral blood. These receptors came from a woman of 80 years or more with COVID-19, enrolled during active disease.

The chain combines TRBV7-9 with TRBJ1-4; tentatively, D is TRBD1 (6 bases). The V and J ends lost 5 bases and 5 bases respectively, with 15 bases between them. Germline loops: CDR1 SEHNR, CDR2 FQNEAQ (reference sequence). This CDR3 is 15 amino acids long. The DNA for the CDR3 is TGTGCCAGCAGCCCTTGGACAGATGGGAATGAAAAACTGTTTTTT. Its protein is CASSPWTDGNEKLFF.

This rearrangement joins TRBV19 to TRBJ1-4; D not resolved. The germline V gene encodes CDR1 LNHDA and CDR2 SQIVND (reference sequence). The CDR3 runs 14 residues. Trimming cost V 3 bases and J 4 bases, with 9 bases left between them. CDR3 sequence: CASSMLQLNEKLFF. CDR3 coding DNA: TGTGCCAGTAGTATGTTACAGCTTAATGAAAAACTGTTTTTT.

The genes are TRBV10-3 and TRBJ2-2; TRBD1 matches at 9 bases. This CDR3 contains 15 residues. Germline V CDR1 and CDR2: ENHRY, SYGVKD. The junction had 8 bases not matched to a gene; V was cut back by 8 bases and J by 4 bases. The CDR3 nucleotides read TGTGCCATCCTTCCGGACAGGGGAGTCACCGGGGAGCTGTTTTTT. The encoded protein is CAILPDRGVTGELFF.

CDR3 residues: CASSIPPATGGNTIYF. In nucleotides, the CDR3 is TGTGCCAGTAGTATTCCTCCCGCGACAGGCGGAAACACCATATATTTT. The chain recombines TRBV19 with TRBJ1-3; possible D gene TRBD1, 6 bases. The CDR3 spans 16 residues. The V end was cut by 3 bases, the J end by 4 bases, with 16 bases between. Germline values: CDR1 LNHDA, CDR2 SQIVND (reference sequence).

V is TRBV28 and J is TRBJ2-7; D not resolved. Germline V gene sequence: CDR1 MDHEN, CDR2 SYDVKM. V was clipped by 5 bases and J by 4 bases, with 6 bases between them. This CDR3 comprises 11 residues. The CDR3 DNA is TGTGCCAGCAGTGTCCAATACGAGCAGTACTTC. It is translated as CASSVQYEQYF.

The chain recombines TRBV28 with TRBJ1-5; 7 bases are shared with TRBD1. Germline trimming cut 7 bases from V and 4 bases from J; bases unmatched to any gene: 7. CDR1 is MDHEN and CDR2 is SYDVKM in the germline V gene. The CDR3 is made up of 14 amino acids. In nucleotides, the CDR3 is TGTGCCAGCATCATGGGACAGCCTAATCAGCCCCAGCATTTT. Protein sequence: CASIMGQPNQPQHF.

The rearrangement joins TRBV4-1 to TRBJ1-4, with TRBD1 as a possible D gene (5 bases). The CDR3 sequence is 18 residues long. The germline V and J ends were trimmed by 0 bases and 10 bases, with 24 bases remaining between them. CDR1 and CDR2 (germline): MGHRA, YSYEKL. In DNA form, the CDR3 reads TGCGCCAGCAGCCAAGAGGGGGGGTTGGACTCCTCGATGGGAAAACTGTTTTTT. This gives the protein CASSQEGGLDSSMGKLFF.

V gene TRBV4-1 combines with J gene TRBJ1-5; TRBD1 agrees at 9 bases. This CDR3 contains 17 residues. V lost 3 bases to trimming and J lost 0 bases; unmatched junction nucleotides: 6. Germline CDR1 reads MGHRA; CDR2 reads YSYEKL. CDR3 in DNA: TGCGCCAGCAGCCATGACAGGGGGGGATATAGCAATCAGCCCCAGCATTTT. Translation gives CASSHDRGGYSNQPQHF.

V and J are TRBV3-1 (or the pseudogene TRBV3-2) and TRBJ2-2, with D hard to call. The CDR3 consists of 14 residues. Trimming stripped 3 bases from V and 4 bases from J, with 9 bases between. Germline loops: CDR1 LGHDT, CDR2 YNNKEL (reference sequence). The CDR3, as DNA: TGTGCCAGCAGCCACCCCGGAGTCACCGGGGAGCTGTTTTTT. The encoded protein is CASSHPGVTGELFF.

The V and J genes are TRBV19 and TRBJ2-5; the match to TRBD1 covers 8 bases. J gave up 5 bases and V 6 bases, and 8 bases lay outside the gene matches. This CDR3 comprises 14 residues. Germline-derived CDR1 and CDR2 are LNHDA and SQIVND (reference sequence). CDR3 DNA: TGTGCCAGTAGAGGCGGACAGGGCGGGGAGACCCAGTACTTC. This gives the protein CASRGGQGGETQYF.

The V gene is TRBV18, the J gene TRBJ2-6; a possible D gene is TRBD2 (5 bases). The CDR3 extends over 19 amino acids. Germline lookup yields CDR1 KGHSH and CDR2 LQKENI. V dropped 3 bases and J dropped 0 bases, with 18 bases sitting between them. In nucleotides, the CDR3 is TGTGCCAGCTCACCTAGCGAACAGCTACTTGGCTCTGGGGCCAACGTCCTGACTTTC. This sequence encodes CASSPSEQLLGSGANVLTF. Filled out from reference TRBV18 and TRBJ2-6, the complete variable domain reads NAGVMQNPRHLVRRRGQEARLRCSPMKGHSHVYWYRQLPEEGLKFMVYLQKENIIDESGMPKERFSAEFPKEGPSILRIQQVVRGDSAAYFCASSPSEQLLGSGANVLTFGAGSRLTVL.

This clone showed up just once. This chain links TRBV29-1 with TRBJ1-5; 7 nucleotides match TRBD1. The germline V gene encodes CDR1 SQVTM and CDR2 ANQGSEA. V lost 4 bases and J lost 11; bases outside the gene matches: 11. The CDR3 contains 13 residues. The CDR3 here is CSVVYRGGMAQHF. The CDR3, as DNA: TGCAGCGTTGTCTACAGGGGCGGGATGGCCCAGCATTTT. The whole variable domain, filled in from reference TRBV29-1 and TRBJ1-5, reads SAVISQKPSRDICQRGTSLTIQCQVDSQVTMMFWYRQQPGQSLTLIATANQGSEATYESGFVIDKFPISRPNLTFSTLTVSNMSPEDSSIYLCSVVYRGGMAQHFGDGTRLSIL.

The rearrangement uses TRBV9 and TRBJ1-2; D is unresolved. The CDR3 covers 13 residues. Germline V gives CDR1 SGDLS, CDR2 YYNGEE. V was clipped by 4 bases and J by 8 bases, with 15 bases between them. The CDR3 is CASSPRTGFGYTF. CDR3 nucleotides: TGTGCCAGCAGCCCCCGCACGGGATTCGGCTACACCTTC.

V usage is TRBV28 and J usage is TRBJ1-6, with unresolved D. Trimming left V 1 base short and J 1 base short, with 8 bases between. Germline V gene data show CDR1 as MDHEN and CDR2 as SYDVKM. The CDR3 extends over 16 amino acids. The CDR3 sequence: CASSLFRGSYNSPLHF. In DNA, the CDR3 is TGTGCCAGCAGTTTATTCCGAGGATCCTATAATTCACCCCTCCACTTT.

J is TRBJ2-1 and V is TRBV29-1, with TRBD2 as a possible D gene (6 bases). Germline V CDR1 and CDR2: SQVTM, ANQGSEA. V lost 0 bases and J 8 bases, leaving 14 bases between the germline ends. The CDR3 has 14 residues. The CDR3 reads CSVEESGSVYEQFF. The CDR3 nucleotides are TGCAGCGTTGAAGAGTCCGGGAGTGTTTATGAGCAGTTCTTC.

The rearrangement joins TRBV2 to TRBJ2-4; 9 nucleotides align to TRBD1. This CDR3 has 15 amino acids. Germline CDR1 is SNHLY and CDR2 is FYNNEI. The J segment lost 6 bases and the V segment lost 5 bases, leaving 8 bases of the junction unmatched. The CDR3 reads CASSYGTGIGNIQYF. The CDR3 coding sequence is TGTGCCAGCAGTTACGGGACAGGGATAGGAAACATTCAGTACTTC.

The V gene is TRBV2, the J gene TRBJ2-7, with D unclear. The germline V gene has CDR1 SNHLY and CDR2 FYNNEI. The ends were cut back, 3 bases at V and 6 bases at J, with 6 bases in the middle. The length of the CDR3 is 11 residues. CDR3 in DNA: TGTGCCAGCAGTGACAGTTTCGAGCAGTACTTC. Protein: CASSDSFEQYF.

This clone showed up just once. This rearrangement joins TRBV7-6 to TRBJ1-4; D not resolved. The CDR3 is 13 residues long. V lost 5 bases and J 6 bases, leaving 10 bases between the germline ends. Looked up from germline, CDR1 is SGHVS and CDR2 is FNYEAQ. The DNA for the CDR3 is TGTGCCAGCAGCAGACGGAGGGATGAAAAACTGTTTTTT. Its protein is CASSRRRDEKLFF.

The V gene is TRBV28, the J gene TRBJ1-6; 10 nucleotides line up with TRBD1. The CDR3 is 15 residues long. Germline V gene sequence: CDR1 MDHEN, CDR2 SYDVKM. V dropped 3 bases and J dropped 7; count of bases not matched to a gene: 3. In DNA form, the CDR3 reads TGTGCCAGCAGTTTGGGACAGGGGCGCAATTCACCCCTCCACTTT. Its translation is CASSLGQGRNSPLHF.

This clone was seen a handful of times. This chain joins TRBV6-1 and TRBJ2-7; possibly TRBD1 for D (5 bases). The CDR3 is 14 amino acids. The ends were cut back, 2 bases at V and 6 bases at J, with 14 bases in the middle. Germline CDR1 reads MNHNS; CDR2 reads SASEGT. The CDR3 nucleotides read TGTGCCAGCAGTGAATCAGGGAAGCTGGGCGAGCAGTACTTC. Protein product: CASSESGKLGEQYF.

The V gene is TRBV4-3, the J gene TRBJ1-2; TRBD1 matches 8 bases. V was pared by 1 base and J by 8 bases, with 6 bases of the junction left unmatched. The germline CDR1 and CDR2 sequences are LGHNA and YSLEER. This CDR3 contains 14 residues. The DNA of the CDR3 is TGCGCCAGCAGCCAAGGACAGGGGATAGGAGGCTACACCTTC. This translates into CASSQGQGIGGYTF.

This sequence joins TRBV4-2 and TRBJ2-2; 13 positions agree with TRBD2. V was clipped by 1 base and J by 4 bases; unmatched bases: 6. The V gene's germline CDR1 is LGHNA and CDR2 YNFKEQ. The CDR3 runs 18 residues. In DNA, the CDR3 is TGTGCCAGCAGCCAAGGGGAACTAGCGGGGGGGCTCACCGGGGAGCTGTTTTTT. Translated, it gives CASSQGELAGGLTGELFF.

The CDR3 sequence: CASGSGIYEQYF. CDR3 coding DNA: TGTGCCAGCGGGTCAGGGATCTACGAGCAGTACTTC. The chain combines TRBV2 with TRBJ2-7; D might be TRBD1 (5 bases). Germline V gene lookup returns CDR1 SNHLY and CDR2 FYNNEI. The ends were cut back, 8 bases at V and 3 bases at J, with 11 bases in the middle. CDR3 length equals 12 residues.

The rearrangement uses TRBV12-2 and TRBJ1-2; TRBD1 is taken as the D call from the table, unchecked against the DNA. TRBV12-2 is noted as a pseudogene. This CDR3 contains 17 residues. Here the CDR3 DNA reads TGTGCAAGTCGCTGGGCCCACGACAGAGTTCCTAACTATGGCTACACCTTC. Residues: CASRWAHDRVPNYGYTF.

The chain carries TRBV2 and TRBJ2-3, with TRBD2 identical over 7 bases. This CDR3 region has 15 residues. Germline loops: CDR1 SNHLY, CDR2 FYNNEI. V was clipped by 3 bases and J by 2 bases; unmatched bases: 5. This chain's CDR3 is CASSDWAGDTDTQYF. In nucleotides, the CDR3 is TGTGCCAGCAGTGACTGGGCGGGGGACACAGATACGCAGTATTTT.

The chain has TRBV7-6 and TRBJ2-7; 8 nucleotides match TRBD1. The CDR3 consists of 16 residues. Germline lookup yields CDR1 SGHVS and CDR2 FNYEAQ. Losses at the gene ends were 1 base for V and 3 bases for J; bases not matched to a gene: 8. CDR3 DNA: TGTGCCAGCAGCTTAGAGGGACAGGCGAGGTACTACGAGCAGTACTTC. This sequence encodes CASSLEGQARYYEQYF.

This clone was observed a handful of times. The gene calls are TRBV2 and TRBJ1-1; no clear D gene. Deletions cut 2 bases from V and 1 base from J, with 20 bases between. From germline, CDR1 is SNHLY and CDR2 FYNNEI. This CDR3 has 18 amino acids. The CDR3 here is CASSEYTDPGGRNTEAFF. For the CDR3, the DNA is TGTGCCAGCAGTGAATATACCGATCCGGGAGGCAGGAACACTGAAGCTTTCTTT.